Listed below are T cell receptor beta chains from one sample, sequenced in a study of blood T cell repertoires in COVID-19. Method: immunoSEQ multiplex PCR; TCRdb's copy keeps in-frame clones and lacks some. The sample lists 190,000 or so clones, around 87% occurring once. The sample taken for sequencing was peripheral blood. These receptors all stem from a man aged 35-49 years with active or convalescent COVID-19. The CDR3 runs from the conserved cysteine through the conserved F or W. The order of the fields is V gene, clone size, J gene, D gene, CDR3 DNA, CDR3 protein. The D gene is left open where the match is weak. Some rows mark clone size as missing; the rest say once, few, many or name a class of expanded clone.

v_call: TRBV18; clone_size: .; j_call: TRBJ1-4; d_call: .; cdr3_nt: TGTGCCAGCTCCCCAAATGGACAGAATGAAAAACTGTTTTTT; cdr3_aa: CASSPNGQNEKLFF
v_call: TRBV28; clone_size: once; j_call: TRBJ1-2; d_call: .; cdr3_nt: TGTGCCAGCAGTTTCGGCAGGCTGGCCTATGGCTACACCTTC; cdr3_aa: CASSFGRLAYGYTF
v_call: TRBV6-1; clone_size: .; j_call: TRBJ2-7; d_call: .; cdr3_nt: TGTGCCAGCAGTGACAGGGGACGTTACGAGCAGTACTTC; cdr3_aa: CASSDRGRYEQYF
v_call: TRBV9; clone_size: .; j_call: TRBJ2-2; d_call: TRBD2; cdr3_nt: TGTGCCAGCAGCGTAATCTCACTAGCGGGGAGGAACGGCGGGGAGCTGTTTTTT; cdr3_aa: CASSVISLAGRNGGELFF
v_call: TRBV11-1; clone_size: few; j_call: TRBJ1-2; d_call: .; cdr3_nt: TGTGCCAGCAGCCAACCCTCGGAGGGTGGCTACACCTTC; cdr3_aa: CASSQPSEGGYTF
v_call: TRBV3-1/TRBV3-2; clone_size: .; j_call: TRBJ2-2; d_call: TRBD2; cdr3_nt: TGTGCCAGCAGCTTACCTAGCGGGGGGGCCACGAACACCGGGGAGCTGTTTTTT; cdr3_aa: CASSLPSGGATNTGELFF
v_call: TRBV2; clone_size: .; j_call: TRBJ1-3; d_call: TRBD1; cdr3_nt: TGTGCCAGCAGTGAAGGACAGGGGCTAGTCTCTGGAAACACCATATATTTT; cdr3_aa: CASSEGQGLVSGNTIYF
v_call: TRBV20-1; clone_size: .; j_call: TRBJ2-1; d_call: .; cdr3_nt: TGCAGTGCTAGTGGCGGCCAAATAAGCTACAATGAGCAGTTCTTC; cdr3_aa: CSASGGQISYNEQFF
v_call: TRBV7-6; clone_size: .; j_call: TRBJ2-2; d_call: TRBD1; cdr3_nt: TGTGCCAGCAGCTCCTTCGGGACAGTCTTTACCGGGGAGCTGTTTTTT; cdr3_aa: CASSSFGTVFTGELFF
v_call: TRBV3-1/TRBV3-2; clone_size: .; j_call: TRBJ1-2; d_call: TRBD1; cdr3_nt: TGTGCCAGCAGCCAACCCCCCGGGACAGGGAACTATGGCTACACCTTC; cdr3_aa: CASSQPPGTGNYGYTF
v_call: TRBV28; clone_size: .; j_call: TRBJ1-1; d_call: TRBD1; cdr3_nt: TGTGCCAGCAGCACAGGGGTCAGGGAAGCTTTCTTT; cdr3_aa: CASSTGVREAFF
v_call: TRBV11-2; clone_size: .; j_call: TRBJ1-2; d_call: .; cdr3_nt: TGTGCCAGCAGCACACCTGGAAACGGGGGGGGAGGCTACACCTTC; cdr3_aa: CASSTPGNGGGGYTF
v_call: TRBV3-1/TRBV3-2; clone_size: .; j_call: TRBJ2-7; d_call: TRBD1; cdr3_nt: TGTGCCAGCAGCCCGGGACAGGGGGCAATTTCCGAGCAGTACTTC; cdr3_aa: CASSPGQGAISEQYF
v_call: TRBV3-1/TRBV3-2; clone_size: once; j_call: TRBJ2-4; d_call: .; cdr3_nt: TGTGCCAGCGCACTTGCCAAAAACATTCAGTACTTC; cdr3_aa: CASALAKNIQYF
v_call: TRBV10-3; clone_size: .; j_call: TRBJ1-6; d_call: .; cdr3_nt: TGTGCCATCGCCGAGTTCTATAATTCACCCCTCCACTTT; cdr3_aa: CAIAEFYNSPLHF
v_call: TRBV7-2; clone_size: .; j_call: TRBJ1-2; d_call: .; cdr3_nt: TGTGCCAGCAGCGTTACAGGGACCTATGGCTACACCTTC; cdr3_aa: CASSVTGTYGYTF
v_call: TRBV4-1; clone_size: .; j_call: TRBJ2-2; d_call: TRBD2; cdr3_nt: TGCGCCAGCAGCCAATTACTAGCGGGAATGAACACCGGGGAGCTGTTTTTT; cdr3_aa: CASSQLLAGMNTGELFF
v_call: TRBV29-1; clone_size: .; j_call: TRBJ1-1; d_call: .; cdr3_nt: TGCAGCGTTGAAGTCGGTCGGAACACTGAAGCTTTCTTT; cdr3_aa: CSVEVGRNTEAFF
v_call: TRBV2; clone_size: .; j_call: TRBJ1-6; d_call: TRBD1; cdr3_nt: TGTGCCAGCACGGGACAGGGGGTTTCACCCCTCCACTTT; cdr3_aa: CASTGQGVSPLHF
v_call: TRBV5-1; clone_size: .; j_call: TRBJ1-2; d_call: .; cdr3_nt: TGCGCCAGCAGCTCGGCGGGGAATGGCTACACCTTC; cdr3_aa: CASSSAGNGYTF
v_call: TRBV20-1; clone_size: .; j_call: TRBJ1-3; d_call: .; cdr3_nt: TGCAGTGCTAGTCCGGGGGGAAGTGGAAACACCATATATTTT; cdr3_aa: CSASPGGSGNTIYF
v_call: TRBV5-1; clone_size: .; j_call: TRBJ2-1; d_call: TRBD1; cdr3_nt: TGCGCCAGCAGCTTACGGGACAGGGACAATGAGCAGTTCTTC; cdr3_aa: CASSLRDRDNEQFF
v_call: TRBV7-2; clone_size: few; j_call: TRBJ2-7; d_call: .; cdr3_nt: TGTGCCAGCAGCTTATGGTGGGGGCCTTACGAGCAGTACTTC; cdr3_aa: CASSLWWGPYEQYF
v_call: TRBV11-3; clone_size: .; j_call: TRBJ1-1; d_call: TRBD1; cdr3_nt: TGTGCCAGCAGCCCGGGACAGGGGGCGCGGGGGAACACTGAAGCTTTCTTT; cdr3_aa: CASSPGQGARGNTEAFF
v_call: TRBV29-1; clone_size: .; j_call: TRBJ1-1; d_call: TRBD1; cdr3_nt: TGCAGCGTCACAACGGGGGACAGGGCATGGACTGAAGCTTTCTTT; cdr3_aa: CSVTTGDRAWTEAFF
v_call: TRBV9; clone_size: .; j_call: TRBJ1-2; d_call: .; cdr3_nt: TGTGCCAGCAGCCTAGGGGGGGGAGCCACATTCTATGGCTACACCTTC; cdr3_aa: CASSLGGGATFYGYTF
v_call: TRBV19; clone_size: .; j_call: TRBJ1-5; d_call: TRBD1; cdr3_nt: TGTGCCAGTAGTGGACAGGGGATTAGCAATCAGCCCCAGCATTTT; cdr3_aa: CASSGQGISNQPQHF
v_call: TRBV3-1/TRBV3-2; clone_size: once; j_call: TRBJ1-4; d_call: TRBD1; cdr3_nt: TGTGCCAGCAGCCAGCAGGGGGGAGAAAAACTGTTTTTT; cdr3_aa: CASSQQGGEKLFF
v_call: TRBV6-5; clone_size: .; j_call: TRBJ1-2; d_call: .; cdr3_nt: TGTGCCAGCAGTTACGCCGGCTCCACAGGGTATGGCTACACCTTC; cdr3_aa: CASSYAGSTGYGYTF
v_call: TRBV14; clone_size: .; j_call: TRBJ1-4; d_call: TRBD1; cdr3_nt: TGTGCCAGCAGCCAAGAGCCAGGGGGCATAAGTAATGAAAAACTGTTTTTT; cdr3_aa: CASSQEPGGISNEKLFF
v_call: TRBV24-1; clone_size: .; j_call: TRBJ1-2; d_call: TRBD1; cdr3_nt: TGTGCCACCAGCCTAGACAGGGGGCAGCCCACCTTC; cdr3_aa: CATSLDRGQPTF
v_call: TRBV19; clone_size: .; j_call: TRBJ2-7; d_call: TRBD1; cdr3_nt: TGTGCCAGTAGTATAGCAGACAGGGGAGGCTACGAGCAGTACTTC; cdr3_aa: CASSIADRGGYEQYF
v_call: TRBV7-9; clone_size: .; j_call: TRBJ2-3; d_call: .; cdr3_nt: TGTGCCAGCAGCTTAGCAGTGGGGGGGCCGAGCACAGATACGCAGTATTTT; cdr3_aa: CASSLAVGGPSTDTQYF
v_call: TRBV5-1; clone_size: .; j_call: TRBJ2-7; d_call: TRBD2; cdr3_nt: TGCGCCAGCAGCTTGGGCGGGGGCTACGAGCAGTACTTC; cdr3_aa: CASSLGGGYEQYF
v_call: TRBV19; clone_size: few; j_call: TRBJ1-1; d_call: TRBD1; cdr3_nt: TGTGCCAGTAGTACCGACAGGGACACTGAAGCTTTCTTT; cdr3_aa: CASSTDRDTEAFF
v_call: TRBV5-1; clone_size: .; j_call: TRBJ2-7; d_call: TRBD2; cdr3_nt: TGCGCCAGCAGCGCTGCTAGCGGGAGTTACGAGCAGTACTTC; cdr3_aa: CASSAASGSYEQYF
v_call: TRBV2; clone_size: .; j_call: TRBJ1-1; d_call: TRBD1; cdr3_nt: TGTGCCAGCAGTCAGGACAGGGGGTACACTGAAGCTTTCTTT; cdr3_aa: CASSQDRGYTEAFF
v_call: TRBV30; clone_size: .; j_call: TRBJ2-5; d_call: TRBD2; cdr3_nt: TGTGCCTGGAGTGTACAGACTAGCGGTATAGTGTACTTC; cdr3_aa: CAWSVQTSGIVYF
v_call: TRBV7-2; clone_size: .; j_call: TRBJ1-6; d_call: TRBD1; cdr3_nt: TGTGCCAGCAGCTTAGCAGGACAGGGCTATAATTCACCCCTCCACTTT; cdr3_aa: CASSLAGQGYNSPLHF
v_call: TRBV7-3; clone_size: .; j_call: TRBJ2-6; d_call: .; cdr3_nt: TGTGCCAGCAGCCGGGGTCCTGAGGCCAACGTCCTGACTTTC; cdr3_aa: CASSRGPEANVLTF
v_call: TRBV7-6; clone_size: .; j_call: TRBJ2-1; d_call: TRBD1; cdr3_nt: TGTGCCAGCAGCCGGGACAGGGCGAGCTCCTACAATGAGCAGTTCTTC; cdr3_aa: CASSRDRASSYNEQFF
v_call: TRBV18; clone_size: .; j_call: TRBJ1-1; d_call: .; cdr3_nt: TGTGCCAGCTCACCCGATCCAGGAGGAAACACTGAAGCTTTCTTT; cdr3_aa: CASSPDPGGNTEAFF
v_call: TRBV7-8; clone_size: .; j_call: TRBJ2-5; d_call: TRBD1; cdr3_nt: TGTGCCAGCAGCCCGGACAGGTTCCAAGAGACCCAGTACTTC; cdr3_aa: CASSPDRFQETQYF
v_call: TRBV9; clone_size: few; j_call: TRBJ1-1; d_call: .; cdr3_nt: TGTGCCAGCAGCGTAGACTCAGGGTCGAGTAGGTACACTGAAGCTTTCTTT; cdr3_aa: CASSVDSGSSRYTEAFF
v_call: TRBV7-9; clone_size: .; j_call: TRBJ1-6; d_call: .; cdr3_nt: TGTGCCAGCAGCTTAGTTTCCAGAGGGTCCTATAATTCACCCCTCCACTTT; cdr3_aa: CASSLVSRGSYNSPLHF
v_call: TRBV18; clone_size: .; j_call: TRBJ1-4; d_call: .; cdr3_nt: TGTGCCAGCTCACCACCGGGCAGGGTTGAAAAACTGTTTTTT; cdr3_aa: CASSPPGRVEKLFF